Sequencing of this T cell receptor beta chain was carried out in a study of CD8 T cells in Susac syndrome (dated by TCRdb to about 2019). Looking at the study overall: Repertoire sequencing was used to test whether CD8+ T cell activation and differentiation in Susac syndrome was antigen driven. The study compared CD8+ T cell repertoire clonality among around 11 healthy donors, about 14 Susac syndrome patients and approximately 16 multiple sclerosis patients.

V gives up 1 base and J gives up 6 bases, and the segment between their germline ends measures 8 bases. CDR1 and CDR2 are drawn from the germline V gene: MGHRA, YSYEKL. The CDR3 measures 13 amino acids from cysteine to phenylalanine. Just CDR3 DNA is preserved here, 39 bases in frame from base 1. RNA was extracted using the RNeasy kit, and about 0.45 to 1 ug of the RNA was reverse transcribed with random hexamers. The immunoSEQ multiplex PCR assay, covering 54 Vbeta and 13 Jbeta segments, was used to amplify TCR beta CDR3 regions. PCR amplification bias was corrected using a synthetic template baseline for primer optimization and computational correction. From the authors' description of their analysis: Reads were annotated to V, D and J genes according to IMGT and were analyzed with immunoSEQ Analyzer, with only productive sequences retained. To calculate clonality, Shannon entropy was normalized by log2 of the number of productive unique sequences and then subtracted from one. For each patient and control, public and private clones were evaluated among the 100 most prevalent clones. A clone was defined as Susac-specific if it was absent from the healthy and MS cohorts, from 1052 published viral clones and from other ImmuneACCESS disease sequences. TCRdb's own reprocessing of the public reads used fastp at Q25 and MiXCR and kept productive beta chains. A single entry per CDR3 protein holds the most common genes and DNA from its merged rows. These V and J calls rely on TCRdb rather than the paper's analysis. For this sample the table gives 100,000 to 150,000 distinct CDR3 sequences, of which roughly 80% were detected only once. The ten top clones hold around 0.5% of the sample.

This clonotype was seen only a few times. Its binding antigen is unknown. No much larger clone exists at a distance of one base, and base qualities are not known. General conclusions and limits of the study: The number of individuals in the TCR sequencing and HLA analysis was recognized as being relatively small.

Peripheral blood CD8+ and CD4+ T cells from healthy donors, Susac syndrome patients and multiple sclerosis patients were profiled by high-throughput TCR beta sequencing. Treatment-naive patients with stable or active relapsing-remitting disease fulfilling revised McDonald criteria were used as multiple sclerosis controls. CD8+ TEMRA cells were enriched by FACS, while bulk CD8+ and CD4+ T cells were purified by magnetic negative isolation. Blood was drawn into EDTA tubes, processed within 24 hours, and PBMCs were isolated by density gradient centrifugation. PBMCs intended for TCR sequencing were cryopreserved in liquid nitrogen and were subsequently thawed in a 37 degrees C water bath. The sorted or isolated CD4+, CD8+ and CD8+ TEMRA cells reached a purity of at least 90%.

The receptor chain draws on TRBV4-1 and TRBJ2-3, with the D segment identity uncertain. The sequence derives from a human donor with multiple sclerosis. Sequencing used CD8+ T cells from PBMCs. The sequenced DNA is TGCGCCAGCAGCCAAGTTCCAGCCGATACGCAGTATTTT. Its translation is CASSQVPADTQYF.